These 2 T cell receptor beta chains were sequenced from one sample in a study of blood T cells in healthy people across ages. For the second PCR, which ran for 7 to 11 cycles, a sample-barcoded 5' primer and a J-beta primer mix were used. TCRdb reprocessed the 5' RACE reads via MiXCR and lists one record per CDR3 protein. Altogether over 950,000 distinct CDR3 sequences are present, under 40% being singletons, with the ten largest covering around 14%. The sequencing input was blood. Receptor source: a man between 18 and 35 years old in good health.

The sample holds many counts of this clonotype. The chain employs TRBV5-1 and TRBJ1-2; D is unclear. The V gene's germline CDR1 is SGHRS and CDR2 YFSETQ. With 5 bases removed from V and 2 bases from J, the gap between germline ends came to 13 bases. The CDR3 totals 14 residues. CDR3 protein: CASRQGGENYGYTF. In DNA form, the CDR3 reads TGCGCCAGCAGACAAGGAGGAGAGAACTATGGCTACACCTTC.

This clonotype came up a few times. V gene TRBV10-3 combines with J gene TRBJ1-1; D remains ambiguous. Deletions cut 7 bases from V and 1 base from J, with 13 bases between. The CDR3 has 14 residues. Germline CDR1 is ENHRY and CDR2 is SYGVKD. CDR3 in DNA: TGTGCCATCATGGCGAGCGCGGAGAACACTGAAGCTTTCTTT. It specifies CAIMASAENTEAFF.